The 11 T cell receptor beta chains presented below share a single source sample, sequenced in a study of Graves' ophthalmopathy and Graves' hyperthyroidism. From RNA, the CDR3 regions of TCR beta chains were amplified and sequenced. HTBI-primed first-round RT-PCR preceded second-round multiplex PCR. TCRdb re-called the multiplex PCR reads through MiXCR, storing one row per CDR3 protein. The sample has 600,000 to 650,000 distinct CDR3 sequences; about a fifth are singletons. Sequencing input: peripheral blood. Receptors originate from a woman aged 18-29 years with stable Graves' hyperthyroidism. Some clones in this sample may be carry-over from other donors' samples.

The CDR3 DNA reads as TGTGCCAGCAGCGTTTCGGGCGGGGGCTACACCTTC. It translates to CASSVSGGGYTF. This rearrangement joins TRBV9 to TRBJ1-2; D ambiguous. Germline V gives CDR1 SGDLS, CDR2 YYNGEE. The CDR3 is made up of 12 amino acids. Trimming took 2 bases from V and 8 from J, leaving 10 bases between them.

J is TRBJ1-1 and V is TRBV6-2 or TRBV6-3, with TRBD1 matching over 10 bases. V was pared by 0 bases and J by 8 bases, with 15 bases of the junction left unmatched. Germline V gene lookup returns CDR1 MNHEY and CDR2 SVGEGT. This CDR3 has 18 residues. The CDR3, as DNA: TGTGCCAGCAGTTACTCGTTTTCCCCAAATCGACAGGGGGCGGAAGCTTTCTTT. This sequence encodes CASSYSFSPNRQGAEAFF.

This clonotype was counted ten times or more. V and J are TRBV6-1 and TRBJ2-5, with unresolved D. CDR1 is MNHNS and CDR2 is SASEGT in the germline V gene. Trimming pared 5 bases from V and 0 bases from J, leaving 16 bases between. CDR3 length: 16 amino acids. CDR3 protein: CASSRAEPKYQETQYF. The CDR3 DNA follows: TGTGCCAGCAGTAGGGCCGAACCGAAGTACCAAGAGACCCAGTACTTC.

J is TRBJ2-7 and V is TRBV4-1; D is unresolved. The germline V gene has CDR1 MGHRA and CDR2 YSYEKL. The CDR3 runs 15 residues. The ends were cut back, 0 bases at V and 1 base at J, with 10 bases in the middle. The CDR3 loop reads CASSQEPTRSYEQYF. CDR3 sequence (DNA): TGCGCCAGCAGCCAAGAGCCGACAAGGTCCTACGAGCAGTACTTC.

This clonotype was seen at least ten times. This chain uses TRBV27 with TRBJ2-7, with 7 positions matching TRBD1. J lost 2 bases, V lost 2 bases, and 6 bases had no gene match. The CDR3 is made up of 15 amino acids. From germline, CDR1 is MNHEY and CDR2 SMNVEV (reference sequence). This CDR3 is CASSLAGTVPYEQYF. The CDR3 bases are TGTGCCAGCAGTTTAGCCGGGACAGTGCCCTACGAGCAGTACTTC.

The J gene is TRBJ2-7, the V gene TRBV4-1; D is unresolved. Trimming removed 1 base at V and 3 bases at J, with 10 bases between. The CDR3 runs 14 residues. Germline V gene data show CDR1 as MGHRA and CDR2 as YSYEKL. The CDR3 protein is CASSQVGRFYEQYF. In nucleotides, the CDR3 is TGCGCCAGCAGCCAAGTCGGACGGTTCTACGAGCAGTACTTC.

There are many counts of this clonotype. CDR3 nucleotides: TGTGCCAGCAGTTTAAGATACGTAGACACTGAAGCTTTCTTT. Its protein product is CASSLRYVDTEAFF. The chain couples TRBV12-3 or TRBV12-4 to TRBJ1-1, with D unresolved. Trimming left V 2 bases short and J 3 bases short, with 10 bases between. The CDR3 is 14 residues long.

The genes are TRBV11-2 and TRBJ1-1; D call uncertain. The CDR3 totals 18 residues. V gave up 5 bases and J gave up 6 bases, with 28 bases separating them. Germline assignment: CDR1 SGHAT and CDR2 FQNNGV. CDR3 region: CASSHSTPLRPVFSEAFF. DNA for the CDR3: TGTGCCAGCAGCCATTCAACTCCCCTGCGCCCCGTCTTTTCTGAAGCTTTCTTT. Full variable domain (rest looked up from reference TRBV11-2 and TRBJ1-1): EAGVAQSPRYKIIEKRQSVAFWCNPISGHATLYWYQQILGQGPKLLIQFQNNGVVDDSQLPKDRFSAERLKGVDSTLKIQPAKLEDSAVYLCASSHSTPLRPVFSEAFFGQGTRLTVV.

The rearrangement uses TRBV6-4 and TRBJ1-1, with 9 nucleotides matching TRBD1. The J segment lost 4 bases and the V segment lost 8 bases, leaving 5 bases of the junction unmatched. In germline, CDR1 is MRHNA, CDR2 SNTAGT. The length of the CDR3 is 13 residues. The chain's CDR3 is CASGGTGLTEAFF. The CDR3 nucleotides read TGTGCCAGCGGGGGGACAGGGCTCACTGAAGCTTTCTTT.

This clonotype has a count of ten or more. V and J are TRBV6-5 and TRBJ1-6; D unresolved. This CDR3 is 17 amino acids long. The V and J ends lost 0 bases and 6 bases respectively, with 15 bases between them. Germline V gives CDR1 MNHEY, CDR2 SVGAGI. CDR3: CASSYSIGAGSNSPLHF. CDR3 coding DNA: TGTGCCAGCAGTTACTCGATTGGCGCAGGAAGTAATTCACCCCTCCACTTT.

This clonotype came up many times. The J gene is TRBJ1-1, the V gene TRBV18; possible D gene TRBD1, 6 bases. This CDR3 is 13 amino acids long. Trimming stripped 3 bases from V and 5 bases from J, with 10 bases between. Germline assignment: CDR1 KGHSH and CDR2 LQKENI. CDR3 DNA sequence: TGTGCCAGCTCACCGGGACAAGTAACTGAAGCTTTCTTT. This encodes CASSPGQVTEAFF.